This TCR beta chain came from a study of blood T cell repertoires in COVID-19. Whole-study context: The samples span acute and convalescent COVID-19 from the United States, Italy and Spain.

Libraries were prepared by immunoSEQ multiplex PCR; TCRdb keeps only in-frame clonotypes and omits some of them. This sample carries approximately 230,000 clones, around 88% of them seen once, and the ten largest clones take roughly 6.7%. The CDR3 contains 15 residues. With 4 bases clipped from V and 4 bases from J, the junction kept 8 bases outside the gene matches. The V gene's germline CDR1 is SGHNT and CDR2 YYREEE (reference sequence). The Seattle patients joined while their infection was active and were tracked longitudinally afterward. The receptor comes from a woman aged 30 to 39 with COVID-19, enrolled during active disease. The rearrangement uses TRBV5-4 and TRBJ2-5, with 9 bases identical to TRBD2. The sequencing sample was made of peripheral blood. CDR3 residues: CASSLGLAASETQYF. Here the CDR3 DNA reads TGTGCCAGCAGCCTGGGACTAGCTGCTTCAGAGACCCAGTACTTC. Using reference TRBV5-4 and TRBJ2-5 for the parts outside the CDR3, the full variable domain is ETGVTQSPTHLIKTRGQQVTLRCSSQSGHNTVSWYQQALGQGPQFIFQYYREEENGRGNFPPRFSGLQFPNYSSELNVNALELDDSALYLCASSLGLAASETQYFGPGTRLLVL.